A single sample is the source of the 9 T cell receptor beta chains below, sequenced in a study of post-analysis software for immune sequencing data (dated by TCRdb to about 2015). The study at large found these results: Four to six TRBV segments, including TRBV5-6, TRBV5-1 and TRBV20-1, were significantly more frequent in patients than controls.

No cognate antigen is known for these TCRs. The library was made by PCR. TCRdb names Illumina HiSeq 2500 as the instrument used. To reduce PCR and sequencing biases, unique molecular identifiers were built into the TCR beta cDNA libraries. Through fastp at Q25 and MiXCR, TCRdb rebuilt clones from the public reads, retaining in-frame beta chains. Rows are unified per CDR3 protein, each entry keeping the most common DNA and genes. Counted in this sample were roughly 400,000 distinct CDR3 sequences; roughly 40% of them appeared once. The ten largest account for approximately 7.7% of the sample. The sequencing input was blood. The receptors were sampled from a girl aged 2-10 years with multiple sclerosis.

This chain uses TRBV10-3 with TRBJ1-2; 10 positions agree with TRBD1. There are 16 residues in the CDR3. V was pared by 2 bases and J by 5 bases, with 8 bases of the junction left unmatched. The V gene's germline CDR1 is ENHRY and CDR2 SYGVKD. Written as DNA, the CDR3 is TGTGCCATCAGTGAGGAGACAGGGGGCTTACGATATGGCTACACCTTC. It yields the protein CAISEETGGLRYGYTF.

This clonotype was counted between two and nine times. V usage is TRBV6-5 and J usage is TRBJ2-1, with 11 bases identical to TRBD2. V shed 8 bases, J shed 2 bases, and the junction held 8 bases outside the gene matches. Per germline, CDR1 MNHEY and CDR2 SVGAGI. This CDR3 comprises 16 residues. The CDR3 bases are TGTGCCAGCCTCCCTAGGGGACTAGCGGCCTACAATGAGCAGTTCTTC. Amino acid sequence: CASLPRGLAAYNEQFF.

This clonotype has just a few counts. V and J are TRBV28 and TRBJ2-1, with 7 bases fitting TRBD2. The CDR3 has 15 residues. CDR1 is MDHEN, CDR2 SYDVKM, per germline. J gave up 4 bases and V 6 bases, and 9 bases lay outside the gene matches. CDR3 nucleotide sequence: TGTGCCAGCAGCCCCCCCAGGCGGGGGTACAATGAGCAGTTCTTC. Protein product: CASSPPRRGYNEQFF.

V is TRBV25-1 and J is TRBJ2-5; D unresolved. This CDR3 has 13 residues. Germline values: CDR1 MGHDK, CDR2 SYGVNS. V was clipped by 5 bases and J by 5 bases, with 12 bases between them. CDR3 amino acids: CASSSSTEETQYF. CDR3 sequence (DNA): TGTGCCAGCAGTTCGAGCACTGAGGAGACCCAGTACTTC. Variable domain in full (rest from reference TRBV25-1 and TRBJ2-5): EADIYQTPRYLVIGTGKKITLECSQTMGHDKMYWYQQDPGMELHLIHYSYGVNSTEKGDLSSESTVSRIRTEHFPLTLESARPSHTSQYLCASSSSTEETQYFGPGTRLLVL.

This clonotype was observed a handful of times. The chain combines TRBV12-3 or TRBV12-4 with TRBJ2-3, with D maybe TRBD1 (5 bases). The germline V and J ends were trimmed by 6 bases and 7 bases, with 20 bases remaining between them. CDR3 length: 15 residues. The CDR3 region has the DNA TGTGCCAGCAGACCCGGGCCGGCCAGGGTATATACGCAGTATTTT. Translated: CASRPGPARVYTQYF.

This clonotype was detected a few times. The V call is TRBV11-2, the J call TRBJ2-5, with a possible D match to TRBD1 (5 bases). Per germline, CDR1 SGHAT and CDR2 FQNNGV. This CDR3 has 15 residues. V lost 5 bases and J lost 2, with 15 bases in between. The CDR3: CASSRDGARQETQYF. CDR3 DNA sequence: TGTGCCAGCAGCCGAGATGGGGCCCGTCAAGAGACCCAGTACTTC.

This clonotype appeared once. The V gene is TRBV9, the J gene TRBJ1-1; the D is unclear. Germline lookup yields CDR1 SGDLS and CDR2 YYNGEE. V was trimmed by 6 bases and J by 1 base, leaving 10 bases between them. The CDR3 runs 13 residues. This CDR3 is CASNLGGNTEAFF. The DNA of the CDR3 is TGTGCCAGCAACCTGGGAGGGAACACTGAAGCTTTCTTT.

The V call is TRBV12-3 or TRBV12-4, the J call TRBJ2-7; unclear D gene. The CDR3 covers 13 residues. The V end was cut by 7 bases, the J end by 3 bases, with 13 bases between. Here the CDR3 reads CASKADTFYEQYF. DNA for the CDR3: TGTGCCAGCAAAGCCGACACCTTCTACGAGCAGTACTTC.

This clonotype was recorded a few times. The chain has TRBV7-2 and TRBJ2-1; possible D gene TRBD1, 5 bases. Germline CDR1 and CDR2: SGHTA and FQGNSA. The length of the CDR3 is 17 residues. The V end lost 8 bases, the J end lost 0 bases, and 20 bases lay between the germline ends. The CDR3 DNA is TGTGCCAGCGTGATTCCAGGGAACCCCAGCTCCTACAATGAGCAGTTCTTC. It is translated as CASVIPGNPSSYNEQFF.